This is a list of T cell receptor beta chains from one sample in a study of blood T cells in healthy people across ages. TCRdb itself ran the 5' RACE reads through MiXCR, one entry per CDR3 protein. The table records 850,000 or so distinct CDR3 sequences, more than 25% of them present only once. Sequences were obtained from blood. Source of these receptors: a woman over 75 in good health. The CDR3 runs from the conserved cysteine through the conserved F or W. The D gene is left open where the match is weak. The size entry is marked missing in some rows and otherwise reads once, few, many or a size class.

-,many,TRBV7-2,TRBJ2-3,CASSFKRGTDTQYF,TGTGCCAGCAGCTTCAAGCGGGGCACAGATACGCAGTATTTT
TRBD2,many,TRBV25-1,TRBJ2-7,CASSDGAGGSYEQYF,TGTGCCAGCAGTGATGGAGCGGGGGGCTCCTACGAGCAGTACTTC
TRBD1,few,TRBV11-2,TRBJ1-2,CASSRQGPYGYTF,TGTGCCAGCAGCCGACAGGGCCCCTATGGCTACACCTTC
-,many,TRBV20-1,TRBJ2-3,CSALRPELTDTQYF,TGCAGTGCACTTCGGCCTGAACTCACAGATACGCAGTATTTT
TRBD1,few,TRBV6-2/TRBV6-3,TRBJ2-5,CASSYIPGQGKETQYF,TGTGCCAGCAGTTACATACCTGGACAGGGGAAAGAGACCCAGTACTTC
-,many,TRBV27,TRBJ2-3,CASSFLSSDTQYF,TGTGCCAGCAGTTTCCTCTCGTCAGATACGCAGTATTTT
TRBD1,many,TRBV27,TRBJ1-2,CASSLSGTGTGGRYGYTF,TGTGCCAGCAGTTTATCCGGGACCGGGACAGGGGGAAGGTATGGCTACACCTTC
TRBD1,many,TRBV7-9,TRBJ2-5,CASSPPIDRGQETQYF,TGTGCCAGCAGCCCTCCCATCGACAGGGGGCAAGAGACCCAGTACTTC
-,many,TRBV18,TRBJ2-4,CASSHQIDIQYF,TGTGCCAGCTCTCACCAAATAGACATTCAGTACTTC
-,many,TRBV20-1,TRBJ1-2,CSARGLPGRKDYGYTF,TGCAGTGCTAGAGGTCTCCCGGGAAGAAAGGACTATGGCTACACCTTC
-,many,TRBV29-1,TRBJ2-3,CSVGSHTDTQYF,TGCAGCGTTGGCTCGCATACAGATACGCAGTATTTT
-,-,TRBV11-2,TRBJ1-5,CASSDLVGSNQPQHF,TGTGCCAGCAGCGACTTGGTTGGGAGCAATCAGCCCCAGCATTTT
-,many,TRBV7-2,TRBJ2-1,CASSLASGYNEQFF,TGTGCCAGCAGCTTAGCGTCGGGGTACAATGAGCAGTTCTTC
-,-,TRBV27,TRBJ1-5,CASSLRGQYSNQPQHF,TGTGCCAGCAGTTTACGTGGACAGTATAGCAATCAGCCCCAGCATTTT
-,few,TRBV4-3,TRBJ1-1,CASSQGVGNMITEAFF,TGCGCCAGCAGCCAAGGGGTCGGCAATATGATCACTGAAGCTTTCTTT
TRBD1,-,TRBV2,TRBJ2-5,CASRGAGDRETQETQYF,TGTGCCAGCAGAGGCGCGGGGGACAGGGAGACCCAAGAGACCCAGTACTTC
-,many,TRBV28,TRBJ2-7,CASRWDSQKQYF,TGTGCCAGCAGATGGGACTCCCAGAAGCAGTACTTC
-,many,TRBV12-3/TRBV12-4,TRBJ2-5,CASRSTGQETQYF,TGTGCCAGCAGATCGACAGGCCAAGAGACCCAGTACTTC
TRBD2,many,TRBV7-7,TRBJ2-3,CASSSGLAATDTQYF,TGTGCTAGCAGCTCCGGACTAGCGGCCACAGATACGCAGTATTTT
-,many,TRBV15,TRBJ1-5,CATSRSRELGRDQPQHF,TGTGCCACCAGCAGATCCCGGGAGCTCGGAAGGGATCAGCCCCAGCATTTT
-,-,TRBV6-6,TRBJ2-1,CASSYTGPADEQFF,TGTGCCAGCAGTTACACCGGCCCGGCGGATGAGCAGTTCTTC
-,many,TRBV7-2,TRBJ2-1,CASSDPGPYNEQFF,TGTGCCAGCAGCGATCCGGGACCCTACAATGAGCAGTTCTTC
-,-,TRBV7-8,TRBJ1-4,CASSLGAGSSEKLFF,TGTGCCAGCAGCTTAGGGGCAGGGAGTAGTGAAAAACTGTTTTTT